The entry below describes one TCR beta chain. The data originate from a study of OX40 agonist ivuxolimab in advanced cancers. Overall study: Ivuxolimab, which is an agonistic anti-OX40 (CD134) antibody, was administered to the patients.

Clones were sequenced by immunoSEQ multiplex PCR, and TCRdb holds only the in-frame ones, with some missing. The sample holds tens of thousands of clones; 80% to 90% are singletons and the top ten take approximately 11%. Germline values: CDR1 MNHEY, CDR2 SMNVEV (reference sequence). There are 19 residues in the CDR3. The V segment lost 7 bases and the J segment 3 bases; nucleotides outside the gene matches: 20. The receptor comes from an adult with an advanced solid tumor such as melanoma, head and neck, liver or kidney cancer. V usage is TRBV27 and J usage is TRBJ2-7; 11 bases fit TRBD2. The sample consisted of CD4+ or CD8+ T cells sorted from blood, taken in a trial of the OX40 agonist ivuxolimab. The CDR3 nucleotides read TGTGCCAGCACCCCGGGGACTAGCGGCCGGAGAGGGGGCAGCTACGAGCAGTACTTC. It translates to CASTPGTSGRRGGSYEQYF.